The rows below give T cell receptor beta chains drawn from one sample of a study of response to subunit inactivated influenza vaccine. TCRdb re-analysed the RT-PCR reads in MiXCR, keeping a single row per CDR3 protein. There are some 500,000 distinct CDR3 sequences in the sample; 10% to 15% occur only once, and roughly 14% lies in the top ten. Specimen: PBMCs from blood, collected more than 35 days after vaccination. Source of these receptors: a middle-aged man who received an inactivated influenza vaccine. Each CDR3 is given with its conserved first and last residue. D genes are given only for firm matches. The listing skips clone size in some rows; elsewhere it reads once, few, many or a size class.

clone_size d_call j_call v_call cdr3_aa
many . TRBJ1-2 TRBV6-2/TRBV6-3 CASSYDWGQYGYTF
few TRBD2 TRBJ2-3 TRBV20-1 CSASPLARTDTQYF
few . TRBJ2-2 TRBV4-3 CASSQGIRGGGTGELFF
few TRBD2 TRBJ2-2 TRBV12-3/TRBV12-4 CASSLRLADTGELFF
few TRBD1 TRBJ2-2 TRBV12-3/TRBV12-4 CASSFGQGGPGELFF
few . TRBJ2-6 TRBV9 CATSALQGTLSGANVLTF
few . TRBJ1-5 TRBV29-1 CSVIGTPNQPQHF
. . TRBJ2-7 TRBV10-3 CAISRDGIYEQYF
many . TRBJ2-5 TRBV5-1 CASSLGGADQETQYF
few TRBD1 TRBJ2-7 TRBV7-6 CASSFNRGAYEQYF
few . TRBJ1-1 TRBV24-1 CATSDPVRENGEAFF
. TRBD1 TRBJ1-2 TRBV5-1 CASSLGYGTAPNGYTF
. TRBD1 TRBJ1-2 TRBV4-1 CASSPGYQGGYGYTF
few TRBD2 TRBJ2-7 TRBV7-8 CASSVGVIGDYSNAEYF
. TRBD2 TRBJ2-7 TRBV4-1 CASSQVGGRGVGSGVPYEQYF
. TRBD2 TRBJ2-5 TRBV5-1 CASSLPGGLETQYF
. TRBD2 TRBJ2-5 TRBV6-2/TRBV6-3 CASSRRRTSSQETQYF
many . TRBJ2-1 TRBV10-3 CAIRVYNEQFF
. TRBD2 TRBJ2-5 TRBV7-1 CASCHLLAGRLNGEETQYF
few . TRBJ2-7 TRBV6-5 CASSYSTTGRSEQYF
many . TRBJ2-1 TRBV12-3/TRBV12-4 CASSAQFVSSYNEQFF
few . TRBJ1-2 TRBV5-1 CASTLAAVGYGYTF
. TRBD1 TRBJ2-7 TRBV7-2 CASSLQGVTVEQYF
few . TRBJ1-4 TRBV7-2 CASSSPGTGEKLFF
few TRBD1 TRBJ2-5 TRBV6-1 CASSRRWGQGETQYF
. TRBD2 TRBJ2-7 TRBV20-1 CSAPRPSGGYEQYF
. TRBD2 TRBJ2-3 TRBV7-8 CASSGTSGRYRRTDTQYF
. TRBD2 TRBJ2-1 TRBV20-1 CSARDGSGEVSSYNEQFF
. TRBD1 TRBJ2-7 TRBV7-2 CASSLEGQQSYEQYF
few . TRBJ1-3 TRBV29-1 CSVFSVSSGNTIYF
many . TRBJ1-2 TRBV12-3/TRBV12-4 CASSMRRGWANYGYTF
few TRBD2 TRBJ2-2 TRBV2 CASRFGLASSGELFF
few . TRBJ2-2 TRBV6-2/TRBV6-3 CASSHTGELFF
few TRBD2 TRBJ2-3 TRBV7-6 CASSPKAGGTTDTQYF
few . TRBJ1-5 TRBV20-1 CSASDHTRRSINQPQHF
many . TRBJ1-2 TRBV20-1 CSARRGGDGYTF
few . TRBJ2-7 TRBV20-1 CSAQQLYESGPPYEQYF
. . TRBJ2-7 TRBV7-9 CASSPRGPSSYEQYF
many . TRBJ2-1 TRBV7-2 CASSITGGNEQFF
many . TRBJ2-6 TRBV12-3/TRBV12-4 CASSLNRVWMSGANVLTF
few TRBD2 TRBJ2-1 TRBV4-2 CASSQTSVDNEQFF
. TRBD2 TRBJ2-1 TRBV20-1 CSARDSRWASGNSWSSYNEQFF
few . TRBJ2-5 TRBV29-1 CSAKTSAGKGIGRETQYF
. . TRBJ1-1 TRBV3-1 CASLEQGQNTEAFF
many . TRBJ2-7 TRBV6-1 CAAGSSGLHLTRLYEQYF
few . TRBJ2-2 TRBV7-2 CASSLAYGVPGELFF
many TRBD1 TRBJ1-2 TRBV12-3/TRBV12-4 CASSFDRVGYGYTF
. TRBD1 TRBJ1-2 TRBV29-1 CSVEESGTGYGYTF
. TRBD1 TRBJ2-2 TRBV20-1 CSAGGQGADGELFF
few . TRBJ2-7 TRBV29-1 CSVARSSEQYF